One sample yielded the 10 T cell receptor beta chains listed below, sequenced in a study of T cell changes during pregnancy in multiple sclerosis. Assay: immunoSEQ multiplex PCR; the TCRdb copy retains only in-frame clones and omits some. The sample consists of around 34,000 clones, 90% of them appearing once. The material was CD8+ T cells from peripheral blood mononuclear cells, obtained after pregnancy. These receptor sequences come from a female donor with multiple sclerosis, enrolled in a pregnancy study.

The CDR3 sequence is CASSQDRGPYEQYF. DNA for the CDR3: TGCGCCAGCAGCCAAGACAGGGGCCCCTACGAGCAGTACTTC. The chain carries TRBV4-3 and TRBJ2-7; possible D gene TRBD1, 6 bases. Trimming cost V 0 bases and J 2 bases, with 8 bases left between them. The CDR3 is 14 amino acids. Germline values: CDR1 LGHNA, CDR2 YSLEER.

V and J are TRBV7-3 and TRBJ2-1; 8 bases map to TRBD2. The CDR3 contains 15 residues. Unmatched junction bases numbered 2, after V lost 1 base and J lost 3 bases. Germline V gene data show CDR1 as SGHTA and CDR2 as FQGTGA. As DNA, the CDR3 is TGTGCCAGCAGCTTAAGTCGGGGGGGCTACAATGAGCAGTTCTTC. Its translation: CASSLSRGGYNEQFF.

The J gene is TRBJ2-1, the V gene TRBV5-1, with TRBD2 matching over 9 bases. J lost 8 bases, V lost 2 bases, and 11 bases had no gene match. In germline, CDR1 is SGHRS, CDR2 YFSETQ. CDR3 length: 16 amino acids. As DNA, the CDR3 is TGCGCCAGCAGCTTCCTCGCGGGGGGGGGATTAGATGAGCAGTTCTTC. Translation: CASSFLAGGGLDEQFF.

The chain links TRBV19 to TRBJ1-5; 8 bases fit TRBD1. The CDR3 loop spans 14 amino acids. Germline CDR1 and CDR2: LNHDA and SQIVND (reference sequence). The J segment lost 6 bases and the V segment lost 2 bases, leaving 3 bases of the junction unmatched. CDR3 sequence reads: CASSITGGSQPQHF. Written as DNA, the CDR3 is TGTGCCAGTAGTATAACAGGGGGTTCTCAGCCCCAGCATTTT.

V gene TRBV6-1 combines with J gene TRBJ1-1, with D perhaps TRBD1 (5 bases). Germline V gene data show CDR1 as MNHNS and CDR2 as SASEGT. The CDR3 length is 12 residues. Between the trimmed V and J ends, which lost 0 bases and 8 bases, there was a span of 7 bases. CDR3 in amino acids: CASSEAGGEAFF. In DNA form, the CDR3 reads TGTGCCAGCAGTGAAGCCGGGGGGGAAGCTTTCTTT.

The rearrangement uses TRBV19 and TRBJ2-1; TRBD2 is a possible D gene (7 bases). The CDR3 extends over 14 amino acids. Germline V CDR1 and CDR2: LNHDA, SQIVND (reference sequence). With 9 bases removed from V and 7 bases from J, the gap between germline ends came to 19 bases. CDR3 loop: CASSYRGALNEQFF. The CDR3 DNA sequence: TGTGCCAGCTCCTACCGGGGGGCGCTGAATGAGCAGTTCTTC.

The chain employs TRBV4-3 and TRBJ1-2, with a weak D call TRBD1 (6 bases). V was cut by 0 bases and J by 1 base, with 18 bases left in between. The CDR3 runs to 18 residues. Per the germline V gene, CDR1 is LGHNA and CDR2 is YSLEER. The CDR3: CASSQDRVEQGNNYGYTF. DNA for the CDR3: TGCGCCAGCAGCCAAGATCGGGTGGAGCAGGGGAATAACTATGGCTACACCTTC.

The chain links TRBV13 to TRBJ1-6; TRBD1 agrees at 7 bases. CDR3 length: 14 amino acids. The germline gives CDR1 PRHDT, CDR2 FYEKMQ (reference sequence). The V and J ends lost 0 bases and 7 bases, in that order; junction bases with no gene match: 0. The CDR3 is CASSLGGGNSPLHF. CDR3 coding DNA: TGTGCCAGCAGCTTAGGAGGGGGCAATTCACCCCTCCACTTT.

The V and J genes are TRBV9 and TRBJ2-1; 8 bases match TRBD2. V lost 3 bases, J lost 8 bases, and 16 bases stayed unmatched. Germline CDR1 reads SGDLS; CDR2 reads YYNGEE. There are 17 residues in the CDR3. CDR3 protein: CASSGLGNSGNRDEQFF. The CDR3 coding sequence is TGTGCCAGCAGCGGGCTTGGAAATAGCGGGAATAGGGATGAGCAGTTCTTC.

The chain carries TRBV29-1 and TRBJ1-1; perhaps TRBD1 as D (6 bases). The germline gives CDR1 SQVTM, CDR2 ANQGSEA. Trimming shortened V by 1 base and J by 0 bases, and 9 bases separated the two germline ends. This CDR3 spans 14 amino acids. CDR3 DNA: TGCAGCGTTGAAGCAGGGGTGATGAACACTGAAGCTTTCTTT. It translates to CSVEAGVMNTEAFF.